The 7 T cell receptor beta chains reported below all come from one sample, sequenced in a study of beta chain features in type 1 diabetes. Sequencing targeted expressed TCRB transcripts, as all isolated RNA had been reverse transcribed. TCRdb's copy holds only in-frame clones and misses some; the assay was immunoSEQ multiplex PCR. Of around 330,000 clones in the sample, around 10% were seen once. What was sequenced was naive CD4+ T cells from blood. The receptors here all came from a woman aged 25 to 39 in good health.

This clone has just a few counts. This chain uses TRBV29-1 with TRBJ2-1; 7 bases fit TRBD2. V shed 6 bases, J shed 3 bases, and the junction held 11 bases outside the gene matches. Germline V lookup: CDR1 SQVTM, CDR2 ANQGSEA. This CDR3 region has 15 residues. CDR3 region: CSVGSPSGGYNEQFF. The CDR3 coding sequence is TGCAGCGTGGGGAGTCCTAGCGGAGGCTACAATGAGCAGTTCTTC.

The rearrangement links TRBV25-1 to TRBJ2-7, with no clear D. CDR3 length: 13 amino acids. Germline CDR1 reads MGHDK; CDR2 reads SYGVNS. Trimming pared 5 bases from V and 4 bases from J, leaving 12 bases between. The CDR3 coding sequence is TGTGCCAGCAGTAAACTCGTTGCTTACGAGCAGTACTTC. Protein: CASSKLVAYEQYF.

A few counts support this clone. The genes are TRBV11-2 and TRBJ2-2; 10 bases are shared with TRBD1. Per germline, CDR1 SGHAT and CDR2 FQNNGV. The CDR3 length is 16 residues. V lost 1 base and J lost 4; bases outside the gene matches: 3. The CDR3 nucleotides are TGTGCCAGCAGCTTAGCCGGGACAGGGGTCACCGGGGAGCTGTTTTTT. Amino acids: CASSLAGTGVTGELFF.

This clone was observed a few times. This sequence joins TRBV23-1 and TRBJ1-5; D perhaps matches TRBD1 (5 bases). TRBV23-1 is treated as an ORF (open reading frame) with a function not yet certain. V was pared by 0 bases and J by 8 bases, with 14 bases between. CDR3 length: 15 residues. Here the CDR3 DNA reads TGCGCCAGCAGTCAATCGCGGCAGGGTGGGGAGCCCCAGCATTTT. This gives the protein CASSQSRQGGEPQHF.

The chain is built from TRBV7-2 and TRBJ2-7; 10 positions match TRBD1. V lost 5 bases, J lost 5 bases, and 9 bases stayed unmatched. CDR1 and CDR2 (germline): SGHTA, FQGNSA. The CDR3 is made up of 15 amino acids. CDR3 loop: CASSPQTGGLDEQYF. In nucleotides, the CDR3 is TGTGCCAGCAGCCCGCAGACAGGGGGCCTTGACGAGCAGTACTTC.

The table lists this clone with a few counts. This chain links TRBV5-6 with TRBJ1-2, with D unclear. Germline V gives CDR1 SGHDT, CDR2 YYEEEE. This CDR3 contains 11 residues. V dropped 2 bases and J dropped 10 bases, with 9 bases sitting between them. This CDR3 reads CASSFAGAYTF. The CDR3 DNA follows: TGTGCCAGCAGCTTCGCAGGTGCCTACACCTTC.

In its sample, this clone was seen a few times. The rearrangement uses TRBV20-1 and TRBJ1-1, with TRBD1 matching 7 bases. The CDR3 sequence is 10 residues long. With 3 bases clipped from V and 10 bases from J, the junction kept 2 bases outside the gene matches. The V gene's germline CDR1 is DFQATT and CDR2 SNEGSKA (reference sequence). CDR3 region: CSASQGGAFF. For the CDR3, the DNA is TGCAGTGCTAGTCAGGGGGGAGCTTTCTTT.